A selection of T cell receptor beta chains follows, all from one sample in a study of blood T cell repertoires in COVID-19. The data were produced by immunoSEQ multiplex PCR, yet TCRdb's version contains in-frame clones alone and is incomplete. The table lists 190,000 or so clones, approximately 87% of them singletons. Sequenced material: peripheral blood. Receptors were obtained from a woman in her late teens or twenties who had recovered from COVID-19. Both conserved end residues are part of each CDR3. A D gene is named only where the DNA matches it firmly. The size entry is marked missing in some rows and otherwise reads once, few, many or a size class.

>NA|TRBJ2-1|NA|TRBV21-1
TGTGCCAGCACCAAATCCCGGGGGGGATCAGGGTACAATGAGCAGTTCTTC
CASTKSRGGSGYNEQFF
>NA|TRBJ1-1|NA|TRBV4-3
TGCGCCAGCAGCCAAGGTGGGAGGATGAACACTGAAGCTTTCTTT
CASSQGGRMNTEAFF
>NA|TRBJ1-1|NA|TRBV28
TGTGCCAGCAGGGGGGCAGGTAACACTGAAGCTTTCTTT
CASRGAGNTEAFF
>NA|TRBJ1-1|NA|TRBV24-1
TGTGCCACCAGTAACGGGCGGGTCACTGAAGCTTTCTTT
CATSNGRVTEAFF
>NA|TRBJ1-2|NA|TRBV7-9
TGTGCCAGCAGCTTCCCCGGGACATCGGCTACCTACACCTTC
CASSFPGTSATYTF
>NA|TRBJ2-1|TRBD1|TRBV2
TGTGCCAGCAGTTCGGACAGGGTTGGCAATGAGCAGTTCTTC
CASSSDRVGNEQFF
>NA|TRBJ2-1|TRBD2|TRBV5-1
TGCGCCAGCAGCTTGGCCCCTAGCGGGGGCAATGAGCAGTTCTTC
CASSLAPSGGNEQFF
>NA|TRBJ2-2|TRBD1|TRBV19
TGTGCCAGTAGTATAATGGGGACAGGGGTAAGGGCCGGGGAGCTGTTTTTT
CASSIMGTGVRAGELFF
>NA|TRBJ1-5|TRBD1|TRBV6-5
TGTGCCAGCAGCGGGGGACAGGGGGCACGACAGCCCCAGCATTTT
CASSGGQGARQPQHF
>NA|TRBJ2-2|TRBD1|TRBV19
TGTGCCAGTAGTAAGCCGGGACAGGCGACGAACACCGGGGAGCTGTTTTTT
CASSKPGQATNTGELFF
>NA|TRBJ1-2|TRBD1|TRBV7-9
TGTGCCAGCAGCTTAGAGCCAGGGGGCGCACGGGGCTACACCTTC
CASSLEPGGARGYTF
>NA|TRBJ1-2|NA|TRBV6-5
TGTGCCAGCAGTTCACAGGGTCATGGCTACACCTTC
CASSSQGHGYTF
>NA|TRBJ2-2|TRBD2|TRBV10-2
TGCGCCAGCAGAGCGGGGGGCTGGCCCGGGGAGCTGTTTTTT
CASRAGGWPGELFF
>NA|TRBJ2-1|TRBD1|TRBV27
TGTGCCAGCAGGCAAAGACAGGGGGCCACCTACAATGAGCAGTTCTTC
CASRQRQGATYNEQFF
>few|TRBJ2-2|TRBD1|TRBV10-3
TGTGCCATCAGTGAGGGACAGGGGGCCGTCGGGGAGCTGTTTTTT
CAISEGQGAVGELFF
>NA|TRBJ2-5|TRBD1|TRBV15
TGTGCCACCAGCAGGACCGGGACAGGGTATTCGAGAGAGACCCAGTACTTC
CATSRTGTGYSRETQYF
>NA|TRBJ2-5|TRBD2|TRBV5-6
TGTGCCAGCAGCACTAGCGGGGCGTTCCAAGAGACCCAGTACTTC
CASSTSGAFQETQYF
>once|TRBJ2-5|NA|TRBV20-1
TGCAGTGCTAGTTTCCGGGTGGAGGAGACCCAGTACTTC
CSASFRVEETQYF
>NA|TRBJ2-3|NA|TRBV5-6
TGTGCCAGCACCCACGGCGCGCAGGGGGGACGAGATACGCAGTATTTT
CASTHGAQGGRDTQYF
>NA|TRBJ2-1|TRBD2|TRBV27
TGTGCCAGCAGCCCCGGGGGGAGCGGGGTAAATGAGCAGTTCTTC
CASSPGGSGVNEQFF
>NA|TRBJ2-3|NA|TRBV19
TGTGCCAGTAGTAAAGGCGGGGGCTCAGATACGCAGTATTTT
CASSKGGGSDTQYF
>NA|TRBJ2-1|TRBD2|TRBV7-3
TGTGCCAGCAGGTCGACTAGCGGGCACTACAATGAGCAGTTCTTC
CASRSTSGHYNEQFF
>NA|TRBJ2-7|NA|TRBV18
TGTGCCAGCTCAATTAATCAATACTCGAGCAGGGCCTACGAGCAGTACTTC
CASSINQYSSRAYEQYF
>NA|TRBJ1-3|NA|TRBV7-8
TGTGCCAGCAGCTTAGGACAGCGAGGAAACACCATATATTTT
CASSLGQRGNTIYF
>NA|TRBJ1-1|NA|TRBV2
TGTGCCAGCAGTGAAGCGCTTTGGACAGTGAACACTGAAGCTTTCTTT
CASSEALWTVNTEAFF
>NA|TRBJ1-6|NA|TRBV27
TGTGCCAGCAGTTTAAACAGTCAACTACCCCTCCACTTT
CASSLNSQLPLHF
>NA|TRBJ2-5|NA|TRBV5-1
TGCGCCAGCAGCCATTCAGGTGGAGAGACCCAGTACTTC
CASSHSGGETQYF
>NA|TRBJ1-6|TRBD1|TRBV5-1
TGCGCCAGCCACGCCGGGACAGGGTCCTTCTATAATTCACCCCTCCACTTT
CASHAGTGSFYNSPLHF
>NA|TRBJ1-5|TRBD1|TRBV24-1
TGTGCCACCAGTGACCACTCGACAGGGGATCATCAGCCCCAGCATTTT
CATSDHSTGDHQPQHF
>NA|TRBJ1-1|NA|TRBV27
TGTGCCAGCAGTCACAGAGACACTGAAGCTTTCTTT
CASSHRDTEAFF
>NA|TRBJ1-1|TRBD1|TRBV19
TGTGCCAGTAGTGAGACAGGGGAAGGAGGCACTGAAGCTTTCTTT
CASSETGEGGTEAFF
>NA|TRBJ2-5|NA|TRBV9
TGTGCCAGCAGCGTAGATCAGCGAGAGACCCAGTACTTC
CASSVDQRETQYF
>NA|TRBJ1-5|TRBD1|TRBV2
TGTGCCAGCAGTGAAGTGCAGGGGGCGTATCAGCCCCAGCATTTT
CASSEVQGAYQPQHF
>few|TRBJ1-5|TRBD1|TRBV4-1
TGCGCCAGCAGGCCAAATTTCAGGGGGCTTCAGCCCCAGCATTTT
CASRPNFRGLQPQHF
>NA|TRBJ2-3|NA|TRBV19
TGTGCCAGTAACGTAGCGGAGGCCGGTCGGACAGATACGCAGTATTTT
CASNVAEAGRTDTQYF
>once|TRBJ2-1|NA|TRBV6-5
TGTGCCAGCAGTTACTCGCAGGGGAGTGAGCAGTTCTTC
CASSYSQGSEQFF
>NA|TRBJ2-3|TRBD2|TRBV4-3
TGCGCCAGCAGCCAGGGTCGGACTAGCGGGATGGCAGATACGCAGTATTTT
CASSQGRTSGMADTQYF
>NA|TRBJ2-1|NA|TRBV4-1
TGCGCCAGCAGCCAACAAAAGATAGCCAACTCCTACAATGAGCAGTTCTTC
CASSQQKIANSYNEQFF
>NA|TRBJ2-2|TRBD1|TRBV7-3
TGTGCCAGCAGCCCGGGGACAGTCTCACCACCCGGGGAGCTGTTTTTT
CASSPGTVSPPGELFF
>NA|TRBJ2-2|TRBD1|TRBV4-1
TGCGCCAGCAGCGAACGACAGGGAAAGAACACCGGGGAGCTGTTTTTT
CASSERQGKNTGELFF
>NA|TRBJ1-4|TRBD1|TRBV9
TGTGCCAGCAGACCGGGACAGGGGGTAAAGGATGAAAAACTGTTTTTT
CASRPGQGVKDEKLFF
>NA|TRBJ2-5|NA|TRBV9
TGTGCCAGCAGCGGTGGCCCAGGGCAGCCCCAAGAGACCCAGTACTTC
CASSGGPGQPQETQYF
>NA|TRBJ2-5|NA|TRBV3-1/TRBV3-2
TGTGCCAGCAGCTCACGGGAGACCCAGTACTTC
CASSSRETQYF
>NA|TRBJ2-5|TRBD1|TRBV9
TGTGCCAGCAGCCTGCGACAGGGGGAGACCCAGTACTTC
CASSLRQGETQYF
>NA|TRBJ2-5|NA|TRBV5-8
TGTGCCAGCAGCTTGGAGGCCGCGGGGACCCAGTACTTC
CASSLEAAGTQYF
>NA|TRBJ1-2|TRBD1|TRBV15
TGTGCCACCAGCAGCGAGGACAGGGGCCGTCTCTATGGCTACACCTTC
CATSSEDRGRLYGYTF
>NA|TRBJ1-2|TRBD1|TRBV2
TGTGCCAGCAGGACGGGACAGGGGTTTTATGGCTACACCTTC
CASRTGQGFYGYTF
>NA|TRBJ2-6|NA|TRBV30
TGTGCCTGGAGTGTCGACAGCTCTGGGGCCAACGTCCTGACTTTC
CAWSVDSSGANVLTF
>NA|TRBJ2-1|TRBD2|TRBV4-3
TGCGCCAGCAGCCTGAGGACTAGCGGGATTTACAATGAGCAGTTCTTC
CASSLRTSGIYNEQFF
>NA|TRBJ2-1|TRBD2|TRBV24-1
TGTGCCACCAGTGATGTACAGCGGGAGACATATGAGCAGTTCTTC
CATSDVQRETYEQFF
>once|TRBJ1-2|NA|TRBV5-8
TGTGCCAGCAGCCCCACATCTAACTATGGCTACACCTTC
CASSPTSNYGYTF
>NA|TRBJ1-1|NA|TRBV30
TGTGCCTGGAGTCGGGACACGAACACTGAAGCTTTCTTT
CAWSRDTNTEAFF
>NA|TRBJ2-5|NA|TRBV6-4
TGTGCCAGCAGTGACGGGCCAGAAGAGACCCAGTACTTC
CASSDGPEETQYF
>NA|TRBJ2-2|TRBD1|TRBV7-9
TGTGCCAGCAGCATCGGGACAGACACCGGGGAGCTGTTTTTT
CASSIGTDTGELFF
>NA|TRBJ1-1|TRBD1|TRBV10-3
TGTGCCACTACCGGGACAGGGGGCACTGAAGCTTTCTTT
CATTGTGGTEAFF